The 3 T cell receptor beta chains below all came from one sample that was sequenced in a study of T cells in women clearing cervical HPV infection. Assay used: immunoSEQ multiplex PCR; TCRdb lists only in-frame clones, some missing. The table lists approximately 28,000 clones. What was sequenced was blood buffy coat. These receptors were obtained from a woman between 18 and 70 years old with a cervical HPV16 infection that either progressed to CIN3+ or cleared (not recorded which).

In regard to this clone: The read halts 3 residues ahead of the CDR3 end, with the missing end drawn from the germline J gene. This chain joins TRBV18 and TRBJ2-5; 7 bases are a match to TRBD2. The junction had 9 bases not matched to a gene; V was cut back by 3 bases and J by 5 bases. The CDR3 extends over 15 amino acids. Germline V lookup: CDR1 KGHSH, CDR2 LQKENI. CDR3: CASSPLIQGGETQYF. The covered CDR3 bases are TGTGCCAGCTCACCTCTTATTCAGGGAGGGGAGACC.

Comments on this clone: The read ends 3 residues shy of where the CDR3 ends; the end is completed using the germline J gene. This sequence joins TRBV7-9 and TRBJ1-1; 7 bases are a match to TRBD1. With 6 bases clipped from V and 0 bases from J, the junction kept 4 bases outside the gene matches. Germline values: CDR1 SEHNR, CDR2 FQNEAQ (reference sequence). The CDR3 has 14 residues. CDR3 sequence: CASSYRGMNTEAFF. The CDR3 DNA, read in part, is TGTGCCAGCAGTTACAGGGGAATGAACACTGAA.

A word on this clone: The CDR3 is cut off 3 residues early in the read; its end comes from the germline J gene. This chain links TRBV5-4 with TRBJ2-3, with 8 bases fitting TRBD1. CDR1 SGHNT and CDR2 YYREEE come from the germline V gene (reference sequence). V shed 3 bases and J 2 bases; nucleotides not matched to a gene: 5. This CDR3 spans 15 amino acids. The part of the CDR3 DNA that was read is TGTGCCAGCAGCTCAGACAGGGGAGTCACAGATACG. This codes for CASSSDRGVTDT. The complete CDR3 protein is CASSSDRGVTDTQYF. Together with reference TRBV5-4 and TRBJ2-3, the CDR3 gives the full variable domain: ETGVTQSPTHLIKTRGQQVTLRCSSQSGHNTVSWYQQALGQGPQFIFQYYREEENGRGNFPPRFSGLQFPNYSSELNVNALELDDSALYLCASSSDRGVTDTQYFGPGTRLTVL.